This TCR beta chain appears in the sequencing data of a study of blood T cell repertoires in COVID-19. Study at large: COVID-19 samples, acute and convalescent, were from the United States, Italy and Spain.

This CDR3 comprises 16 residues. CDR1 SNHLY and CDR2 FYNNEI come from the germline V gene. Trimming left V 2 bases short and J 3 bases short, with 14 bases between. Everyone who took part was roughly 18 to 89 years old, and they came from about 23 US areas. The data were produced by immunoSEQ multiplex PCR, yet TCRdb's version contains in-frame clones alone and is incomplete. The sample has around 200,000 clones; around 85% are singletons. The sequencing input was PBMCs or T cells enriched from blood (not recorded which). This TCR derives from a woman between 25 and 40 years old who had recovered from COVID-19. The V and J genes are TRBV2 and TRBJ1-3, with unresolved D. DNA for the CDR3: TGTGCCAGCAGTGAACAGGCCCGTCGGTATGGAAACACCATATATTTT. It encodes CASSEQARRYGNTIYF.